These 5 T cell receptor beta chains originate from one sample sequenced in a study of shared clonotypes between healthy human individuals. Repertoires were generated with immunoSEQ multiplex PCR, while TCRdb's copy carries only in-frame clones and drops some. The repertoire holds about 1 million clones, with about 80% as singletons. Sequences were obtained from memory CD4+ T cells sorted from blood. Subset reported: CD45RA-negative fraction. The receptor set was obtained from a man aged 18 to 30 in good health.

The rearrangement joins TRBV30 to TRBJ1-3, with no clear D. CDR3 length: 14 residues. The V end was cut by 2 bases, the J end by 0 bases, with 8 bases between. Germline V lookup: CDR1 GTSNPN, CDR2 SVGIG (reference sequence). CDR3 DNA: TGTGCCTGGAGTCTTAGCCACTCTGGAAACACCATATATTTT. This gives the protein CAWSLSHSGNTIYF.

This clone was seen ten or more times. V and J are TRBV7-9 and TRBJ2-3; TRBD1 or TRBD2 may be the D gene (6 bases each). V lost 5 bases and J lost 1, with 13 bases in between. The CDR3 contains 15 residues. Germline V gene data show CDR1 as SEHNR and CDR2 as FQNEAQ (reference sequence). The CDR3 DNA follows: TGTGCCAGCAGCCCCAAGGGGGGCGGCACAGATACGCAGTATTTT. This codes for CASSPKGGGTDTQYF.

This chain links TRBV28 with TRBJ2-1, with 14 nucleotides matching TRBD2. The V segment lost 10 bases and the J segment 10 bases; nucleotides outside the gene matches: 12. The germline V gene has CDR1 MDHEN and CDR2 SYDVKM. The CDR3 has 15 amino acids. The CDR3: CAIEGSGLAGEEQFF. CDR3 DNA: TGTGCCATCGAGGGTTCGGGACTAGCGGGGGAGGAGCAGTTCTTC.

With regard to this clone: Other nucleotide sequences from this sample produce the same CDR3. The chain has TRBV6-1 and TRBJ1-5, with TRBD1 matching 8 bases. The V gene end was trimmed by 4 bases and the J gene end by 4 bases; junction bases not matched to a gene: 0. The germline V gene encodes CDR1 MNHNS and CDR2 SASEGT. This CDR3 has 13 residues. The CDR3 reads CASSGTGNQPQHF. In DNA form, the CDR3 reads TGTGCCAGCAGTGGGACAGGGAATCAGCCCCAGCATTTT.

The genes are TRBV2 and TRBJ1-4; 7 positions match TRBD1. The V gene's germline CDR1 is SNHLY and CDR2 FYNNEI. J was trimmed by 16 bases and V by 8 bases; bases with no gene match: 10. CDR3 size: 11 residues. In DNA form, the CDR3 reads TGTGCCAGCGCGCAGGGGGAGCTTAAGTTTTTT. Protein: CASAQGELKFF.